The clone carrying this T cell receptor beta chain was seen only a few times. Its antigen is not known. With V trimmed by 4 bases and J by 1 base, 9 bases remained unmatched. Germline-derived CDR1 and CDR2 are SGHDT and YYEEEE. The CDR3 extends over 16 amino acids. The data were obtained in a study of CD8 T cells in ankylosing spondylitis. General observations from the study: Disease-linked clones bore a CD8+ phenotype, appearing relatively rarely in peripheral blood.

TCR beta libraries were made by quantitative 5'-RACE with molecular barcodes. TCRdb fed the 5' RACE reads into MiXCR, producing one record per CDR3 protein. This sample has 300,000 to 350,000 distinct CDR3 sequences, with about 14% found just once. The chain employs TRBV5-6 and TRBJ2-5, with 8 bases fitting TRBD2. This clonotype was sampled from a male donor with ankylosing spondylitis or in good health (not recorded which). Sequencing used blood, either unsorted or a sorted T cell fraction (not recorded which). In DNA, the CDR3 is TGTGCCAGCAGCCCTGACCTCGGGGGGGTCCAAGAGACCCAGTACTTC. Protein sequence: CASSPDLGGVQETQYF.